What follows are 7 T cell receptor beta chains derived from one specimen sequenced in a study of early T cells in non-severe SARS-CoV-2 infection. TCRdb processed the 5' RACE reads anew with MiXCR; each CDR3 protein has one entry. The table includes around 31,000 distinct CDR3 sequences, about 8.6% detected once. Material for sequencing was whole blood. The receptors originated from an adult who was a healthcare worker with PCR-confirmed SARS-CoV-2 infection or an uninfected control (not recorded which).

V and J are TRBV21-1 and TRBJ1-2; TRBD1 is the table's D call, not checked against the DNA. TRBV21-1 is deemed a pseudogene. This CDR3 is built from 13 residues. CDR3 DNA sequence: TGTGCCAGCAGCCCCCGGCGGGACTATGGCTACACCTTC. Encoded protein: CASSPRRDYGYTF.

This clonotype was counted many times. The CDR3 spells CASSLLRGSGAGELFF. CDR3 sequence (DNA): TGCGCCAGCAGCTTGCTCAGGGGATCGGGGGCCGGGGAGCTGTTTTTT. V usage is TRBV5-1 and J usage is TRBJ2-2; D could derive from TRBD1 or TRBD2 (6 bases each). Germline V gene sequence: CDR1 SGHRS, CDR2 YFSETQ. V lost 1 base and J lost 6, with 16 bases in between. The CDR3 contains 16 residues.

The sample holds a few counts of this clonotype. The chain combines TRBV18 with TRBJ2-5; 7 bases match TRBD1. The ends lost 3 bases at V and 3 bases at J; junction bases unmatched: 1. The CDR3 length is 13 residues. From germline, CDR1 is KGHSH and CDR2 LQKENI. CDR3 in DNA: TGTGCCAGCTCACCCGACAGGGAAGAGACCCAGTACTTC. The encoded protein is CASSPDREETQYF.

This clonotype occurred a few times. The chain recombines TRBV5-1 with TRBJ2-3, with D hard to call. The V gene lost 2 bases and the J gene lost 0 bases, with 7 bases spanning the gap. The CDR3 spans 14 residues. Germline CDR1 SGHRS, CDR2 YFSETQ. The CDR3 protein is CASSFRQSTDTQYF. In nucleotides, the CDR3 is TGCGCCAGCAGCTTTAGGCAGAGCACAGATACGCAGTATTTT.

In this sample, this clonotype turned up many times. In nucleotides, the CDR3 is TGTGCCAGTAAGAAGATCCTCAACACTGAAGCTTTCTTT. It translates to CASKKILNTEAFF. V and J are TRBV19 and TRBJ1-1; D unresolved. V gave up 7 bases and J gave up 2 bases, with 11 bases separating them. Germline V CDR1 and CDR2: LNHDA, SQIVND (reference sequence). The CDR3 contains 13 residues.

This clonotype was counted ten times or more. The V and J genes are TRBV30 and TRBJ2-7; D is unresolved. V was cut by 1 base and J by 3 bases, with 10 bases left in between. Germline V gene lookup returns CDR1 GTSNPN and CDR2 SVGIG (reference sequence). CDR3 length: 13 residues. This CDR3 is CAWSANTGYEQYF. CDR3 sequence (DNA): TGTGCCTGGAGTGCGAACACGGGCTACGAGCAGTACTTC.

The gene calls are TRBV18 and TRBJ1-1, with TRBD1 matching 8 bases. With 4 bases clipped from V and 8 bases from J, the junction kept 9 bases outside the gene matches. Looked up from germline, CDR1 is KGHSH and CDR2 is LQKENI. The CDR3 is 14 amino acids. CDR3 loop: CASSLGQGTREAFF. Written as DNA, the CDR3 is TGTGCCAGCTCACTAGGACAGGGAACTCGCGAAGCTTTCTTT.